These 5 T cell receptor beta chains were all obtained from the same sample, sequenced in a study of cytomegalovirus exposure and HLA in healthy donors. The primer mix had 60 Vbeta and 13 Jbeta primers. TCRdb's copy holds only in-frame clones and misses some; the assay was immunoSEQ multiplex PCR. This table has around 100,000 clones, roughly 82% appearing once. Sequencing was done on a sample of PBMCs. The receptors here all came from a young woman in good health and CMV-seronegative.

The J gene is TRBJ2-4, the V gene TRBV19, with TRBD2 matching 7 bases. The germline V gene encodes CDR1 LNHDA and CDR2 SQIVND (reference sequence). The CDR3 has 13 residues. The J segment lost 8 bases and the V segment lost 4 bases, leaving 5 bases of the junction unmatched. The CDR3 protein is CASSSRGRDIQYF. The CDR3 coding sequence is TGTGCCAGTAGTAGTAGAGGGAGGGACATTCAGTACTTC.

This rearrangement joins TRBV6-5 to TRBJ2-7, with 8 bases fitting TRBD1. The CDR3 extends over 13 amino acids. J was trimmed by 3 bases and V by 6 bases; bases with no gene match: 4. The germline V gene has CDR1 MNHEY and CDR2 SVGAGI. This CDR3 reads CASSWDRRYEQYF. CDR3 bases: TGTGCCAGCAGCTGGGACAGGCGCTACGAGCAGTACTTC.

Comments on this clone: Sequence at one end of the junction differs from germline and may be a read error. The J gene is TRBJ2-3, the V gene TRBV6-1, with D possibly being TRBD2 (5 bases). Germline V gene data show CDR1 as MNHNS and CDR2 as SASEGT. CDR3 length equals 14 residues. Written as DNA, the CDR3 is TGTGCCAGCAGAGCTGAACCTAGCACAGATACGCGGTATTTT. Translated: CASRAEPSTDTRYF.

The chain combines TRBV18 with TRBJ2-5; D is perhaps TRBD1 (5 bases). V was trimmed by 1 base and J by 1 base, leaving 7 bases between them. Germline CDR1 and CDR2: KGHSH and LQKENI. This CDR3 spans 14 amino acids. For the CDR3, the DNA is TGTGCCAGCTCACCACTAAGGGGCCAAGAGACCCAGTACTTC. Translating it yields CASSPLRGQETQYF.

The chain is built from TRBV5-1 and TRBJ2-2, with TRBD1 identical over 8 bases. V was pared by 5 bases and J by 0 bases, with 3 bases of the junction left unmatched. The CDR3 contains 15 residues. In germline, CDR1 is SGHRS, CDR2 YFSETQ. CDR3 bases: TGCGCCAGCAGTCAGGGGGCTCCGAACACCGGGGAGCTGTTTTTT. This encodes CASSQGAPNTGELFF.